The rows below give T cell receptor beta chains drawn from one sample of a study of Ad26.COV2.S vaccination and SARS-CoV-2 variants. Profiled with immunoSEQ multiplex PCR; TCRdb holds only in-frame clones, not every one. This sample has fewer than 500,000 clones, with around 91% found just once. The sequenced sample was peripheral blood, obtained in a trial of Ad26.COV2.S vaccine versus placebo. The receptors were sampled from a person between 18 and 65 years old who received the Ad26.COV2.S COVID-19 vaccine or a placebo. Both conserved end residues are part of each CDR3. The D gene is left open where the match is weak. The size field is filled for only some rows; it gives once, few, many or a size class.

V: TRBV5-6; J: TRBJ1-2; size: NA; D: TRBD1; CDR3: CASSFRGLSYGYTF; DNA: TGTGCCAGCAGCTTCAGGGGGCTTAGCTATGGCTACACCTTC
V: TRBV28; J: TRBJ1-1; size: NA; D: NA; CDR3: CASSSPNTEAFF; DNA: TGTGCCAGCAGTTCCCCAAACACTGAAGCTTTCTTT
V: TRBV30; J: TRBJ2-2; size: NA; D: NA; CDR3: CARQGGGNTGELFF; DNA: TGTGCCCGTCAGGGGGGAGGGAACACCGGGGAGCTGTTTTTT
V: TRBV14; J: TRBJ2-2; size: once; D: NA; CDR3: CASSQDLSGELFF; DNA: TGTGCCAGCAGCCAAGATCTATCCGGGGAGCTGTTTTTT
V: TRBV7-2; J: TRBJ2-1; size: once; D: TRBD2; CDR3: CASSSQGGGEQFF; DNA: TGTGCCAGCAGCTCCCAAGGCGGGGGGGAGCAGTTCTTC
V: TRBV28; J: TRBJ2-1; size: NA; D: TRBD2; CDR3: CASRLAGTYNEQFF; DNA: TGTGCCAGCAGGTTAGCGGGGACCTACAATGAGCAGTTCTTC
V: TRBV6-4; J: TRBJ1-5; size: NA; D: TRBD1; CDR3: CAIGPQGTGDFRSGQPQHF; DNA: TGTGCCATCGGACCTCAAGGGACAGGGGATTTTAGGAGCGGTCAGCCCCAGCATTTT
V: TRBV19; J: TRBJ2-7; size: NA; D: NA; CDR3: CASSGQGFGSYEQYF; DNA: TGTGCCAGTAGTGGCCAGGGATTTGGCTCCTACGAGCAGTACTTC
V: TRBV3-1/TRBV3-2; J: TRBJ2-5; size: NA; D: TRBD1; CDR3: CASSHEGTGGLKTQYF; DNA: TGTGCCAGCAGCCACGAAGGGACAGGGGGTTTGAAGACCCAGTACTTC
V: TRBV9; J: TRBJ1-5; size: NA; D: NA; CDR3: CASSVGSSNQPQHF; DNA: TGTGCCAGCAGCGTAGGGTCCAGCAATCAGCCCCAGCATTTT
V: TRBV9; J: TRBJ1-2; size: NA; D: TRBD1; CDR3: CASSPTGAIDYGYTF; DNA: TGTGCCAGCAGCCCGACAGGGGCGATTGACTATGGCTACACCTTC
V: TRBV15; J: TRBJ2-1; size: NA; D: TRBD2; CDR3: CATSRGGTSGMYNEQFF; DNA: TGTGCCACCAGCAGAGGTGGGACTAGCGGGATGTACAATGAGCAGTTCTTC
V: TRBV4-3; J: TRBJ2-1; size: NA; D: TRBD1; CDR3: CASSQAGTGGNEQFF; DNA: TGCGCCAGCAGCCAAGCCGGGACAGGGGGTAATGAGCAGTTCTTC
V: TRBV4-1; J: TRBJ2-7; size: NA; D: TRBD2; CDR3: CASTPQRVAGGNEQYF; DNA: TGCGCCAGCACTCCCCAGCGGGTAGCGGGAGGGAACGAGCAGTACTTC
V: TRBV5-8; J: TRBJ2-5; size: NA; D: TRBD2; CDR3: CASSLAGTSLAETQYF; DNA: TGTGCCAGCAGCTTGGCCGGGACTAGCCTGGCTGAGACCCAGTACTTC
V: TRBV5-1; J: TRBJ1-2; size: NA; D: TRBD1; CDR3: CASSFGPQGADYGYTF; DNA: TGCGCCAGCAGCTTTGGACCTCAGGGGGCCGACTATGGCTACACCTTC
V: TRBV18; J: TRBJ2-3; size: NA; D: TRBD2; CDR3: CASSQLADTDTQYF; DNA: TGTGCCAGCTCACAGCTAGCGGACACAGATACGCAGTATTTT
V: TRBV6-2/TRBV6-3; J: TRBJ1-1; size: NA; D: NA; CDR3: CASSRDTEAFF; DNA: TGTGCCAGCAGCCGAGACACTGAAGCTTTCTTT
V: TRBV24-1; J: TRBJ2-2; size: NA; D: TRBD1; CDR3: CATSDLPDRGGAGELFF; DNA: TGTGCCACCAGTGATCTCCCCGACAGGGGGGGGGCCGGGGAGCTGTTTTTT
V: TRBV30; J: TRBJ1-2; size: NA; D: NA; CDR3: CAWSVRGAVLYGYTF; DNA: TGTGCCTGGAGTGTTAGGGGGGCCGTCCTCTATGGCTACACCTTC
V: TRBV7-2; J: TRBJ2-7; size: NA; D: TRBD1; CDR3: CASSAARGQSEQYF; DNA: TGTGCCAGCAGCGCGGCCAGGGGGCAGAGTGAGCAGTACTTC
V: TRBV18; J: TRBJ2-5; size: NA; D: NA; CDR3: CASSPLHRVWRETQYF; DNA: TGTGCCAGCTCACCCCTTCACAGGGTTTGGCGGGAGACCCAGTACTTC
V: TRBV7-9; J: TRBJ1-6; size: NA; D: NA; CDR3: CASSLDRAGANSPLHF; DNA: TGTGCCAGCAGCTTAGACAGGGCCGGCGCTAATTCACCCCTCCACTTT
V: TRBV4-3; J: TRBJ2-7; size: NA; D: NA; CDR3: CASSQGAMHEQYF; DNA: TGCGCCAGCAGCCAAGGAGCGATGCACGAGCAGTACTTC
V: TRBV28; J: TRBJ2-6; size: NA; D: TRBD2; CDR3: CASSRPGLHSGANVLTF; DNA: TGTGCCAGCAGCCGACCGGGACTACACTCTGGGGCCAACGTCCTGACTTTC
V: TRBV2; J: TRBJ2-7; size: NA; D: NA; CDR3: CASSVGSVSYEQYF; DNA: TGTGCCAGCTCGGTCGGGAGTGTCTCCTACGAGCAGTACTTC
V: TRBV5-1; J: TRBJ2-1; size: NA; D: NA; CDR3: CASSLLGLAYNEQFF; DNA: TGCGCCAGCAGCTTGTTAGGGCTAGCCTACAATGAGCAGTTCTTC
V: TRBV19; J: TRBJ2-7; size: once; D: TRBD1; CDR3: CASSPGQGAGEQYF; DNA: TGTGCCAGTAGTCCGGGACAGGGGGCAGGAGAGCAGTACTTC
V: TRBV7-2; J: TRBJ2-1; size: NA; D: NA; CDR3: CASSLPFQDVRHNEQFF; DNA: TGTGCCAGCAGCTTACCTTTCCAAGACGTTCGGCACAATGAGCAGTTCTTC
V: TRBV2; J: TRBJ2-7; size: NA; D: NA; CDR3: CASSGNYEQYF; DNA: TGTGCCAGCTCAGGGAACTACGAGCAGTACTTC
V: TRBV28; J: TRBJ1-4; size: NA; D: NA; CDR3: CASSLGGPNEKLFF; DNA: TGTGCCAGCAGTTTAGGGGGGCCTAATGAAAAACTGTTTTTT
V: TRBV6-5; J: TRBJ2-2; size: NA; D: NA; CDR3: CASSYWTENTGELFF; DNA: TGTGCCAGCAGTTACTGGACGGAGAACACCGGGGAGCTGTTTTTT
V: TRBV5-4; J: TRBJ2-7; size: NA; D: NA; CDR3: CASSLAVSYEQYF; DNA: TGTGCCAGCAGCTTGGCCGTAAGTTACGAGCAGTACTTC
V: TRBV24-1; J: TRBJ2-1; size: NA; D: TRBD2; CDR3: CATSDRLAVYNEQFF; DNA: TGTGCCACCAGTGATCGGCTAGCGGTATACAATGAGCAGTTCTTC
V: TRBV2; J: TRBJ1-4; size: NA; D: TRBD1; CDR3: CASRWDRAGTNEKLFF; DNA: TGTGCCAGCCGTTGGGACAGGGCGGGAACTAATGAAAAACTGTTTTTT
V: TRBV12-3/TRBV12-4; J: TRBJ1-1; size: once; D: NA; CDR3: CASSLVNTEAFF; DNA: TGTGCCAGCAGTTTAGTGAACACTGAAGCTTTCTTT
V: TRBV5-5; J: TRBJ2-5; size: NA; D: NA; CDR3: CASSPGPAETQYF; DNA: TGTGCCAGCAGCCCCGGGCCGGCCGAGACCCAGTACTTC
V: TRBV5-1; J: TRBJ1-1; size: once; D: TRBD1; CDR3: CASSPNSGTGRLTEAFF; DNA: TGCGCCAGCAGCCCAAACTCCGGGACAGGGCGCTTAACTGAAGCTTTCTTT
V: TRBV6-1; J: TRBJ2-7; size: NA; D: TRBD2; CDR3: CASSEGLAVAYEQYF; DNA: TGTGCCAGCAGTGAAGGACTAGCGGTGGCCTACGAGCAGTACTTC
V: TRBV5-6; J: TRBJ2-1; size: NA; D: NA; CDR3: CASSLARDQRNEQFF; DNA: TGTGCCAGCAGCTTGGCGCGGGACCAGAGGAATGAGCAGTTCTTC
V: TRBV27; J: TRBJ2-7; size: few; D: NA; CDR3: CASSFTGIAEIPYEQYF; DNA: TGTGCCAGCAGCTTTACGGGTATAGCGGAGATTCCCTACGAGCAGTACTTC
V: TRBV19; J: TRBJ2-3; size: NA; D: TRBD2; CDR3: CASRLAGDTDTQYF; DNA: TGTGCCAGTAGACTAGCGGGAGACACAGATACGCAGTATTTT
V: TRBV4-2; J: TRBJ1-3; size: NA; D: NA; CDR3: CASSQRTSSGNTIYF; DNA: TGTGCCAGCAGCCAACGGACTAGCTCTGGAAACACCATATATTTT
V: TRBV25-1; J: TRBJ1-1; size: NA; D: TRBD1; CDR3: CASSDSGQDTEAFF; DNA: TGTGCCAGCAGTGACTCCGGACAGGACACTGAAGCTTTCTTT
V: TRBV15; J: TRBJ1-1; size: NA; D: NA; CDR3: CATSRAGVDVTEAFF; DNA: TGTGCCACCAGCAGAGCAGGGGTGGATGTGACTGAAGCTTTCTTT
V: TRBV29-1; J: TRBJ2-7; size: NA; D: NA; CDR3: CSVRSSYEQYF; DNA: TGCAGCGTCCGAAGTTCCTACGAGCAGTACTTC
V: TRBV3-1/TRBV3-2; J: TRBJ2-3; size: NA; D: NA; CDR3: CASSQALASTDTQYF; DNA: TGTGCCAGCAGCCAAGCTCTAGCGAGCACAGATACGCAGTATTTT
V: TRBV5-6; J: TRBJ1-5; size: NA; D: TRBD1; CDR3: CASSPSGQGNQPQHF; DNA: TGTGCCAGCAGCCCGTCGGGACAGGGCAATCAGCCCCAGCATTTT
V: TRBV18; J: TRBJ2-3; size: NA; D: NA; CDR3: CASSPRELGDTQYF; DNA: TGTGCCAGCTCCCCCCGGGAGCTGGGAGATACGCAGTATTTT
V: TRBV7-8; J: TRBJ2-3; size: NA; D: NA; CDR3: CASSSSLGSTGRTDTQYF; DNA: TGTGCCAGCAGCTCCAGTTTGGGGAGCACAGGCCGCACAGATACGCAGTATTTT
V: TRBV7-9; J: TRBJ2-1; size: NA; D: TRBD2; CDR3: CASSLVSGREYNEQFF; DNA: TGTGCCAGCAGCTTAGTCAGCGGGAGGGAATACAATGAGCAGTTCTTC
V: TRBV14; J: TRBJ2-7; size: NA; D: NA; CDR3: CASSQARGSIYEQYF; DNA: TGTGCCAGCAGCCAAGCTAGGGGGTCGATCTACGAGCAGTACTTC
V: TRBV3-1/TRBV3-2; J: TRBJ2-7; size: NA; D: NA; CDR3: CASSPRDTSEQYF; DNA: TGTGCCAGCAGCCCCCGGGACACTAGCGAGCAGTACTTC
V: TRBV5-3; J: TRBJ1-4; size: NA; D: NA; CDR3: CARSPSQGSLVKLFF; DNA: TGTGCCAGAAGCCCCTCCCAGGGTTCCCTGGTAAAACTGTTTTTT
V: TRBV28; J: TRBJ2-3; size: NA; D: NA; CDR3: CASSPLWTWRTDTQYF; DNA: TGTGCCAGCAGCCCCCTCTGGACTTGGAGAACAGATACGCAGTATTTT
V: TRBV4-1; J: TRBJ1-1; size: few; D: NA; CDR3: CASSRSINSLAEAFF; DNA: TGCGCCAGCAGCCGATCTATTAATAGTTTAGCTGAAGCTTTCTTT
V: TRBV4-3; J: TRBJ1-5; size: NA; D: NA; CDR3: CASSRDFPNQPQHF; DNA: TGCGCCAGCAGCCGGGACTTCCCAAATCAGCCCCAGCATTTT
V: TRBV6-2/TRBV6-3; J: TRBJ2-1; size: NA; D: NA; CDR3: CASSYSPRGQFF; DNA: TGTGCCAGCAGTTACTCTCCCCGAGGGCAGTTCTTC
V: TRBV27; J: TRBJ1-6; size: NA; D: NA; CDR3: CASSFGADSPLHF; DNA: TGTGCCAGCAGTTTTGGGGCGGATTCACCCCTCCACTTT
V: TRBV28; J: TRBJ1-2; size: NA; D: TRBD1; CDR3: CASSLLAAGGRNGYTF; DNA: TGTGCCAGCAGTTTATTAGCGGCAGGGGGAAGGAATGGCTACACCTTC